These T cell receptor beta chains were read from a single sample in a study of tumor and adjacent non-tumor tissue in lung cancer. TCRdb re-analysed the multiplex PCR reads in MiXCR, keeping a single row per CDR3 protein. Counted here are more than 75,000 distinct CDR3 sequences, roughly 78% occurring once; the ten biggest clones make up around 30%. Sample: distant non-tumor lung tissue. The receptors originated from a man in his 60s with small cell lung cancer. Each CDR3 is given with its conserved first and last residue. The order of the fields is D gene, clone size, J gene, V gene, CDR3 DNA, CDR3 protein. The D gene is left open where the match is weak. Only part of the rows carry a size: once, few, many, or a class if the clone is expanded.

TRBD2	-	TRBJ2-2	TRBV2	TGTGCCAGCAGATATAGCGGGTTAATCACCGGGGAGCTGTTTTTT	CASRYSGLITGELFF
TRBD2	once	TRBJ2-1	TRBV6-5	TGTGCCAACAGAGGACTAGTGGGCCCCAATGAGCAATCCTTC	CANRGLVGPNEQSF
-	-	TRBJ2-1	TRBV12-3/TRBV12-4	TGTATCAGCAGTTTAGCCGGGAGCGCTAATGAGCAGTTCTTC	CISSLAGSANEQFF
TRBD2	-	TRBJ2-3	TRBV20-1	TGCAGTGCTAGAGTCCCGGGACCAGCGGGAGGAACTACCAGCGCAGATACGCAGTATTTT	CSARVPGPAGGTTSADTQYF
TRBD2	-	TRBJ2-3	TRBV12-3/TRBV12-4	TGCGCCTGCACTACGAGGACTAGCGGAAGCACAGATACGCAGTATTTT	CACTTRTSGSTDTQYF
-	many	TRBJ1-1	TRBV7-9	TGTGCCAGCAGCTTAGCTTCGACCGGGGCTGAAGCTTTCTTT	CASSLASTGAEAFF
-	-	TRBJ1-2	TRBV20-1	TGCAGTGCTAGAGATCTGTGGGGTACCGATTGCTACACCTTC	CSARDLWGTDCYTF
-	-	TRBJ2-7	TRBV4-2	TGTACCAGCAGCCGAGATGGTAGGGAGCAGTACTTC	CTSSRDGREQYF
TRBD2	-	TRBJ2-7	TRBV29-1	TGCAGCGTTACCCCGACGTCACTAGCGGGTATAGAGCAGTATTTC	CSVTPTSLAGIEQYF
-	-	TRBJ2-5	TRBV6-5	TGTGCCAGCTGTTTGGCAGGGAGGAAGACCCAGTACTTC	CASCLAGRKTQYF
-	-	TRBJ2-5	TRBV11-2	TGTGCCAGCAGTTCGGGACCTGGGGAGACCCAGTACTTC	CASSSGPGETQYF
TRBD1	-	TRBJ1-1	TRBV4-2	TGTGCCATCAGCCCAGCACGGGACAGGGTCACTAAAGCTTTCTTT	CAISPARDRVTKAFF
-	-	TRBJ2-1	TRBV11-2	TGTGCCAGCAGTTTATGGTACGAGCGTAACATTGAGCGGTTCTTC	CASSLWYERNIERFF
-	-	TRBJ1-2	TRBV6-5	TGTGCCAGCAGTTACTCGTCGGTGGGCCTTCGGGCTGACTATGGCTACACCTTC	CASSYSSVGLRADYGYTF
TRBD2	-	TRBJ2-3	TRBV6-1	TGTGCCAGCAATGAACTAGCGGGAGGGGCCGTCACAGATACGCAGTATTTT	CASNELAGGAVTDTQYF
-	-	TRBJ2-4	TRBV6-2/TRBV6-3	TGTGCCAATAGTTACAGCTTGAAGGACCGTTCCTCGGACACTCAGTACTTC	CANSYSLKDRSSDTQYF
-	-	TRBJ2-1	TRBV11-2	TGTGTTAGCAGCTTAGTGGAGCTGGCAACGGCCAATGAGCAGTTCTTC	CVSSLVELATANEQFF
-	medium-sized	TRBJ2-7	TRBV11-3	TGTGCCAGCAGCCCTCCGGGTTTGGGGGCCAGCTCCTACGAGCAGTACTTC	CASSPPGLGASSYEQYF
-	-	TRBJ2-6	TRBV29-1	TGCAGCGTCGGAGAAAACTCTGGGGGCAACGTCCTGACTTTC	CSVGENSGGNVLTF
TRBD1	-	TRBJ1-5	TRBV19	TGTGCCAGTAGTATAAGACAGGGGGCCGATCAGCCCCAGCATTTT	CASSIRQGADQPQHF
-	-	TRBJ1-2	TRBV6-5	TGTGCATGCAGTTCGGGCCCTCTCAGAGACTATGGCTACACCTTC	CACSSGPLRDYGYTF
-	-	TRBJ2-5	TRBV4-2	TGTGTCAGCAGCCAAGGGATTCAGCTACAAAAAACCCAGTACTTC	CVSSQGIQLQKTQYF
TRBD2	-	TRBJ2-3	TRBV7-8	TGTGTCAGCAGCTTACTGGCTAGCGGGAGGGCGGATACACAGTATTTT	CVSSLLASGRADTQYF
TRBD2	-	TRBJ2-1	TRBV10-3	TGTGACATCAGTGAGTCCGGGACTAGCGGGGTGTGTGCGCTCTTC	CDISESGTSGVCALF
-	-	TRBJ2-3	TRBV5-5	TGTGCCAGCTGCTTTGCAGACCAGCCCACAAATACGCAGTATTTT	CASCFADQPTNTQYF
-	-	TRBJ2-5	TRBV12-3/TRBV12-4	TGTGTCAGCAGGGCAGGTCATTACAAGACCCAGTACTTC	CVSRAGHYKTQYF
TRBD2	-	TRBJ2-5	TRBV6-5	TGCGTCAGCAGTTACTCTGGACTAGCGGGAGTGGGGGGAAAGACCCAGTACTTC	CVSSYSGLAGVGGKTQYF
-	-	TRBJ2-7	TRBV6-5	TGTGCCAACAGTTACGGGTACGAGACCTACGAGCAGTACTTC	CANSYGYETYEQYF
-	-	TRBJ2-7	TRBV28	TGTGTCAGCAGTTCCAGGGGCACCCTCTCCTACGAGCAGTACTTC	CVSSSRGTLSYEQYF
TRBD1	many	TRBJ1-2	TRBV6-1	TGTGCCAGCAGTAGCAGGGGGCAGGACTATGGCTACACCTTC	CASSSRGQDYGYTF
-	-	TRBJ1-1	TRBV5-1	TGTGCCAGCAGCTTGGTACAGTGGATGAACACTAAAGCTTTCTTT	CASSLVQWMNTKAFF
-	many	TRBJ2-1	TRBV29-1	TGCAGCGTTGAAGCCAGGGGCGACCCAAGCTCCTACAATGAGCAGTTCTTC	CSVEARGDPSSYNEQFF
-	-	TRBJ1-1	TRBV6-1	TGTGCCAGCAGCCCTATAGGGTACGGAAACACTGAAGCTTTCTTT	CASSPIGYGNTEAFF
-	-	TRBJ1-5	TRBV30	TGTGCCTGGAGTGTACATGGGGGCGCCAATCTGCCCCAGCATTTT	CAWSVHGGANLPQHF
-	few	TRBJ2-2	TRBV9	TGTGCCAGCAGCGCTAGCGTTGGGTTGTCCGGGGAGCTGTTTTTT	CASSASVGLSGELFF
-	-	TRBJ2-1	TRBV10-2	TGCGCCAGCAGTGATTCTAGGATGGGTGGGCAGTTCTTC	CASSDSRMGGQFF
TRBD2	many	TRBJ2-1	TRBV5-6	TGTGCCAGCAGCTTGGCCGGGGGGGCCTACAATGAGCAGTTCTTC	CASSLAGGAYNEQFF
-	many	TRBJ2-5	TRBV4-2	TGTGCCAGCAGCCAAGGGGGCGCAGGGTACCAAGAGACCCAGTACTTC	CASSQGGAGYQETQYF
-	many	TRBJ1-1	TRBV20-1	TGCAGTGCTAGGGGACGGGTGGGAGACACTGAAGCTTTCTTT	CSARGRVGDTEAFF
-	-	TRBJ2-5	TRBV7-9	TGTGCCAGCAGCTTTTCTATTGGTTACGAGACCCAATACTTC	CASSFSIGYETQYF
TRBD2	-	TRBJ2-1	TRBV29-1	TGCAGCGTCGAGGCGACCGGGACTAGCGGGTGGGGCTACAATGAGCAGTTCTTC	CSVEATGTSGWGYNEQFF
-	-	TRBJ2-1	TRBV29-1	TGCAGCGGAGCCCCGTTGCGTGAGTATTGCAATGAGCAGTTCTTC	CSGAPLREYCNEQFF
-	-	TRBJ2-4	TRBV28	TGCGCCAGCACTTTATTTGAGATCCCGTTAGCCAAAAACATTCAGTACTTC	CASTLFEIPLAKNIQYF
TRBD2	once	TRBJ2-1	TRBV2	TGTGCCAGCCAGACTAGCGGGAACGACAATGAGCAGTTCTTC	CASQTSGNDNEQFF
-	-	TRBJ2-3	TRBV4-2	TGTGCCAGAAGCGCAGAGACGGCTAGCACAGATACGCAGTATTTT	CARSAETASTDTQYF
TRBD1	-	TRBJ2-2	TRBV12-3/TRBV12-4	TGTGCTACCAGTTCACAGGGGAACAGGGAGCTGTTTTTT	CATSSQGNRELFF
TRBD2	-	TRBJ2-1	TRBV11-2	TGTGCCAGCAGTTTATCTATACTAGCGGGAGATAATGAGCAGTTCTTC	CASSLSILAGDNEQFF
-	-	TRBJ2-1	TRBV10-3	TGTGCCATCAGCGATAGCGAGACAACATACAATGAGCAGTTCTTC	CAISDSETTYNEQFF
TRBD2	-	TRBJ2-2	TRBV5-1	TGCACCTGCAAACTCGCCGCGGGAGGATCCGGGGAGCTGTTTTTC	CTCKLAAGGSGELFF
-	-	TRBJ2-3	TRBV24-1	TGTGCCACCAGTGTCCCCCCCGGGACAAGGGGAGAAAATACGCAGTATTTT	CATSVPPGTRGENTQYF
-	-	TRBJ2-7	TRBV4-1	TGCGCAAGCAGCCAACCCGGGATGAACTCCTACGAGCAGTACTTC	CASSQPGMNSYEQYF
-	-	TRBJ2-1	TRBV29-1	TGCAACGTTGAATTAGTGGGCAATGCCTACAATGAGCAGTTCTTC	CNVELVGNAYNEQFF
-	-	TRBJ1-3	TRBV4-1	TGCGCCACGAGCCAAGATCCCAACTCTGGAAACACCATATATTTT	CATSQDPNSGNTIYF
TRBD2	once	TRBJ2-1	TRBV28	TGTGCCAGCAATTTCTCGGCGGGAGAAGGGTACAATGAGCAGTTCTTC	CASNFSAGEGYNEQFF
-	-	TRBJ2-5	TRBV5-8	TGTGACAGCAGTCATATGGGTATAGAGACCCAGTACTTC	CDSSHMGIETQYF
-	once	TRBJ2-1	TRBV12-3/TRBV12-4	TGTGCCAGCAGTTTGAAGCGGAGTTCCTACAATGAGCAGCTCTTC	CASSLKRSSYNEQLF
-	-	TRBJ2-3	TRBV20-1	TGCAGTGCCACGGGGAAGGAGAGGCGGGCCCGCACAGATACGCAGTATTTT	CSATGKERRARTDTQYF
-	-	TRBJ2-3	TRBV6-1	TGTACAAGCAGTGTCAGCACCGGGCTTACTGATACGCAGTATTTT	CTSSVSTGLTDTQYF
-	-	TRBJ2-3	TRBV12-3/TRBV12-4	TGTGCCAGCAGTTGTGCTAGGGATTTCTGGTATTTT	CASSCARDFWYF
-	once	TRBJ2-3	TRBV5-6	TGTGCCAGCAGCTTGACAAGGGGGTCTTACACGGATACGCAGTATTTT	CASSLTRGSYTDTQYF